The rows below give T cell receptor beta chains drawn from one sample of a study of blood T cell repertoires in COVID-19. Assay used: immunoSEQ multiplex PCR; TCRdb lists only in-frame clones, some missing. The data show 150,000 to 200,000 clones, around 85% seen once. The material sequenced was peripheral blood. The source of these receptors is a person between 70 and 80 years old with COVID-19, enrolled during active disease. Each CDR3 is given with its conserved first and last residue. Each record gives: clone size, D gene, V gene, J gene, CDR3 DNA, CDR3 protein. A D gene is named only where the DNA matches it firmly. Rows give clone size only sometimes, using once, few, many, or a class for an expanded clone.

>.|TRBD2|TRBV25-1|TRBJ2-1
TGTGCCAGCAGTGGAACTAGCGGGAGGGCCCTCTTACGCGATGAGCAGTTCTTC
CASSGTSGRALLRDEQFF
>once|.|TRBV4-1|TRBJ2-7
TGCGCCAGCAGCCAAGTGGACAGCGATTCCTACGAGCAGTACTTC
CASSQVDSDSYEQYF
>few|TRBD1|TRBV19|TRBJ1-5
TGTGCCAGCGGGACAGGGAGGCCGCCCCAGCATTTT
CASGTGRPPQHF
>.|.|TRBV13|TRBJ1-6
TGTGCCAGCAGCTTAGGTATGAAGAGCTCCTATAATTCACCCCTCCACTTT
CASSLGMKSSYNSPLHF
>.|TRBD2|TRBV4-1|TRBJ2-3
TGCGCCAGCAGCCAGAGACTAGCGGGGGACACAGATACGCAGTATTTT
CASSQRLAGDTDTQYF
>.|.|TRBV28|TRBJ1-6
TGTGCCAGCACCCTAGAGGAAGGAACCCAAAGGATTTACTTT
CASTLEEGTQRIYF
>.|TRBD2|TRBV25-1|TRBJ2-2
TGTGCCAGCAGTCCGGGACTAGCGGGAGGGCCAGGCACCGGGGAGCTGTTTTTT
CASSPGLAGGPGTGELFF
>.|.|TRBV18|TRBJ1-4
TGTGCCAGCTCACCCCAGGGTAATGAAAAACTGTTTTTT
CASSPQGNEKLFF
>.|.|TRBV2|TRBJ2-1
TGTGCCAGCAGTGAATGGTATGGAGGGGCTGGGGTTTACAATGAGCAGTTCTTC
CASSEWYGGAGVYNEQFF
>.|TRBD1|TRBV19|TRBJ2-1
TGTGCCAGTAGTTTCTCCGGGACAGACAATGAGCAGTTCTTC
CASSFSGTDNEQFF
>.|.|TRBV7-9|TRBJ2-1
TGTGCCAGCAGCTTGGACCTGGGGACTCAGAATGAGCAGTTCTTC
CASSLDLGTQNEQFF
>.|TRBD2|TRBV11-2|TRBJ2-3
TGTGCCAGCAGCTTCAGCGGGAGGAGCACAGATACGCAGTATTTT
CASSFSGRSTDTQYF
>.|.|TRBV5-4|TRBJ1-4
TGTGCCAGCAGCTTGGCCTCAGGGGAAAAACTGTTTTTT
CASSLASGEKLFF
>.|.|TRBV10-3|TRBJ1-6
TGTGCCATCAGTGAGGGACAAGGGGGATCACCCCTCCACTTT
CAISEGQGGSPLHF
>.|TRBD1|TRBV5-4|TRBJ2-7
TGTGCCAGCAGCTTGGGACAGGGACCAACCTACGAGCAGTACTTC
CASSLGQGPTYEQYF
>few|TRBD1|TRBV18|TRBJ2-7
TGTGCCAGCTCTGCGACAGGGAACGAGCAGTACTTC
CASSATGNEQYF
>.|TRBD1|TRBV7-3|TRBJ1-2
TGTGCCAGCAGCCCACCCGGGGGACAGGGTGGCTATGGCTACACCTTC
CASSPPGGQGGYGYTF
>.|TRBD2|TRBV9|TRBJ2-2
TGTGCCAGCAGTGCGGGGGGCGGCACCGGGGAGCTGTTTTTT
CASSAGGGTGELFF
>.|TRBD2|TRBV7-6|TRBJ2-7
TGTGCCAGCAGCTTAGGAGGCTCAGCGGGGGTCTACGAGCAGTACTTC
CASSLGGSAGVYEQYF
>.|TRBD1|TRBV3-1/TRBV3-2|TRBJ1-5
TGTGCCAGCAGCCGAGGACAGGGGGATCAGCCCCAGCATTTT
CASSRGQGDQPQHF
>.|.|TRBV28|TRBJ2-3
TGTGCCATTACGACTGGATACACAGATACGCAGTATTTT
CAITTGYTDTQYF
>once|.|TRBV3-1/TRBV3-2|TRBJ1-1
TGTGCCAGCAGCCCCACCCCGGTTTCGGGCACTGAAGCTTTCTTT
CASSPTPVSGTEAFF
>.|.|TRBV5-1|TRBJ2-3
TGCGCCAGCAGCTTGGAGGGCGGGGACACAGATACGCAGTATTTT
CASSLEGGDTDTQYF
>.|.|TRBV19|TRBJ2-2
TGTGCCAGTATTGGACAGAGCTTCACCGGGGAGCTGTTTTTT
CASIGQSFTGELFF
>.|TRBD1|TRBV7-2|TRBJ2-3
TGTGCCAGCAGCCGTTCCGCCGGGACAGTTACAGATACGCAGTATTTT
CASSRSAGTVTDTQYF
>.|TRBD1|TRBV7-3|TRBJ2-2
TGTGCCAGCAGCCAAGATGACAGGGGGCCCACCGGGGAGCTGTTTTTT
CASSQDDRGPTGELFF
>.|TRBD1|TRBV7-9|TRBJ2-7
TGTGCCAGCAGCTTACGGCCCGGGACAGCATTTTACGAGCAGTACTTC
CASSLRPGTAFYEQYF
>.|.|TRBV5-1|TRBJ1-3
TGCGCCAGCAGCCAACAGGCCATCTCTGGAAACACCATATATTTT
CASSQQAISGNTIYF
>.|TRBD1|TRBV9|TRBJ1-2
TGTGCCAGCAGCGGAACAGGGACAGGGGGCCGCGGCTACACCTTC
CASSGTGTGGRGYTF
>.|.|TRBV29-1|TRBJ2-5
TGCAGCGTTGGGCAGGTTTCGTACCAAGAGACCCAGTACTTC
CSVGQVSYQETQYF
>.|.|TRBV9|TRBJ2-2
TGTGCCAGCAGTTCTGTTTTTTTCGTGGACAAACGGGACACCGGGGAGCTGTTTTTT
CASSSVFFVDKRDTGELFF
>.|.|TRBV6-2/TRBV6-3|TRBJ1-2
TGTGCCAGCAGCACGGTTTTTGACAGTGCCACCTTC
CASSTVFDSATF
>.|.|TRBV19|TRBJ1-1
TGTGCCAGTAGTATAGTAACGGGGTTCGGGGCTGAAGCTTTCTTT
CASSIVTGFGAEAFF
>.|.|TRBV11-3|TRBJ2-2
TGTGCCGCGGGTGGGAAAGTGGGCACCGGGGAGCTGTTTTTT
CAAGGKVGTGELFF
>.|TRBD1|TRBV13|TRBJ1-3
TGTGCCAGCAGCTTAGTGGGGCAGGGGGCCCCTGGAAACACCATATATTTT
CASSLVGQGAPGNTIYF
>.|.|TRBV19|TRBJ1-5
TGTGCCAGTAATTCTCCAGGGCGCGGTCAGCCCCAGCATTTT
CASNSPGRGQPQHF
>.|.|TRBV28|TRBJ1-2
TGTGCCAGCAGTTTTGACAGAAACTATGGCTACACCTTC
CASSFDRNYGYTF
>.|.|TRBV27|TRBJ2-1
TGTGCCAGCAGTTTATGGGAGGGGGGTATTGAGTTCTTC
CASSLWEGGIEFF
>.|TRBD1|TRBV7-9|TRBJ1-1
TGTGCCAGCAGCCCGGGACAGGTCTACACTGAAGCTTTCTTT
CASSPGQVYTEAFF
>.|TRBD1|TRBV7-9|TRBJ1-5
TGTGCCAGCAGCCCAGGGGGGACAGGGAGCCAGCCCCAGCATTTT
CASSPGGTGSQPQHF
>few|.|TRBV5-4|TRBJ1-2
TGTGCCAGCAGCTTGGCCGTCGGCGAGGCCTATGGCTACACCTTC
CASSLAVGEAYGYTF
>.|TRBD2|TRBV4-3|TRBJ2-3
TGCGCCAGCAGCCAAGAGACGCGGGGGGGAGCAGATACGCAGTATTTT
CASSQETRGGADTQYF
>.|.|TRBV7-9|TRBJ2-3
TGTGCCAGCAGCCCATCGACTAGATCAGATACGCAGTATTTT
CASSPSTRSDTQYF
>.|.|TRBV6-5|TRBJ2-7
TGTGCCAGCAGCCGCCTTTTGGGCAGGGGCCACGAGCAGTACTTC
CASSRLLGRGHEQYF
>once|TRBD2|TRBV10-1|TRBJ2-3
TGCGCCAGCAGTGCTAGACTAGCGGGAGGCCTATCGGGTTGCACAGATACGCAGTATTTT
CASSARLAGGLSGCTDTQYF
>.|.|TRBV7-3|TRBJ2-1
TGTGCCAGCAGCTTAACCCCGGGAACGGGCAATGAGCAGTTCTTC
CASSLTPGTGNEQFF
>few|.|TRBV7-2|TRBJ2-1
TGTGCCAGCAGCTTCCTTCCAGGGCTTCGCAGCTCCTACAATGAGCAGTTCTTC
CASSFLPGLRSSYNEQFF
>.|.|TRBV4-3|TRBJ2-7
TGCGCCAGCAGCCAAGATAGTGCCCAGGGGGAGCAGTACTTC
CASSQDSAQGEQYF
>.|TRBD1|TRBV19|TRBJ2-1
TGTGCCAGTAGTGGGGTTTTCGGGACAGAGTACAATGAGCAGTTCTTC
CASSGVFGTEYNEQFF
>.|.|TRBV7-3|TRBJ2-3
TGTGCCAGCAGCCGGGGTCCTACAGATACGCAGTATTTT
CASSRGPTDTQYF
>.|.|TRBV6-6|TRBJ1-1
TGTGCCAGCACCGCCAGGGTTCAGAGCACTGAAGCTTTCTTT
CASTARVQSTEAFF
>.|TRBD1|TRBV5-5|TRBJ1-2
TGTGCCAGCAGCCCTACCGGGACAGGGACGATTGCCTATGGCTACACCTTC
CASSPTGTGTIAYGYTF
>once|.|TRBV27|TRBJ1-5
TGTGCCAGCAGTCCTTCGGGGGGGGTTGTGCGTCAGCCCCAGCATTTT
CASSPSGGVVRQPQHF
>.|.|TRBV7-9|TRBJ1-2
TGTGCCAGCAGCCCAGACATGATTGGCTACACCTTC
CASSPDMIGYTF
>.|.|TRBV19|TRBJ1-2
TGTGCCAGTAGCTATACAGGGAAGAACTATGGCTACACCTTC
CASSYTGKNYGYTF